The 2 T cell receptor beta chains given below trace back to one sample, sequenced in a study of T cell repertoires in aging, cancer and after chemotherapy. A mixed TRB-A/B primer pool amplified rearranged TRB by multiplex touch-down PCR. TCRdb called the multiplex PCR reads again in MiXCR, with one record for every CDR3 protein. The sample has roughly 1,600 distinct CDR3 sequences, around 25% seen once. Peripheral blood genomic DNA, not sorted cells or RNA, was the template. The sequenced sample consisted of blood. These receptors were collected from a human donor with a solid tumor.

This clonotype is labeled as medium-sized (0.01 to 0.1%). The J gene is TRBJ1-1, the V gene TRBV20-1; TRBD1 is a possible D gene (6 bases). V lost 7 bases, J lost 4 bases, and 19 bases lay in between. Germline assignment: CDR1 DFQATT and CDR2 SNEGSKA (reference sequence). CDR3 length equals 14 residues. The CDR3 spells CSVKEGGAVTEAFF. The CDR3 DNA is TGCAGTGTTAAGGAGGGGGGCGCGGTCACTGAAGCTTTCTTT.

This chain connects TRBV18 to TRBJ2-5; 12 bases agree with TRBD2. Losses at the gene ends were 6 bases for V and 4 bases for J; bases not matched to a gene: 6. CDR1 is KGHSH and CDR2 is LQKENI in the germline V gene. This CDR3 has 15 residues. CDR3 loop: CASSTSGGRGETQYF. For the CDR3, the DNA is TGTGCCAGCTCGACTAGCGGGGGAAGGGGAGAGACCCAGTACTTC.